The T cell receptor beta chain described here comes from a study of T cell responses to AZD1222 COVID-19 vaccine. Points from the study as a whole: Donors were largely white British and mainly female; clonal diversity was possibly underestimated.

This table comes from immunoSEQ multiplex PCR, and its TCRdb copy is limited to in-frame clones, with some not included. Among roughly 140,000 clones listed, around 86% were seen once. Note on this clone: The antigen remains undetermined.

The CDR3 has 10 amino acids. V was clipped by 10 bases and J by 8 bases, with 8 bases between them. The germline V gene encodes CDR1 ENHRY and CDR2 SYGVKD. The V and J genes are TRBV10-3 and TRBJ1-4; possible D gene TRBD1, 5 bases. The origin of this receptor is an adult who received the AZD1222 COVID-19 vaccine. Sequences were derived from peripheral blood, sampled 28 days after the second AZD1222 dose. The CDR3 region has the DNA TGTGCCACTTGGGACGAAAAACTGTTTTTT. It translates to CATWDEKLFF.